The clone carrying this TCR beta chain was counted between two and nine times. Its antigen is not known. Authors of the study amplified TCR beta CDR3 regions from RNA transcripts. Using the HTBI primer set, a first-round RT-PCR was run on the TCR CDR3. TCRdb redid the calling of the multiplex PCR reads with MiXCR, one entry per CDR3 protein. The sample consists of approximately 400,000 distinct CDR3 sequences, approximately 15% of them appearing once. This sample stems from a study of T cells in Graves' hyperthyroidism and ophthalmopathy. Patients were aged 18 to 65, had disease duration under 2 months, and had newly diagnosed hyperthyroidism. Diagnoses used clinical symptoms, serum thyroxine and TRAb, thyroid ultrasound and orbital computed tomography. This sample holds PBMCs from roughly 10 ml fresh peripheral blood. V lost 0 bases to trimming and J lost 6 bases, with 14 bases between them. The CDR3 length is 14 residues. The V gene's germline CDR1 is DFQATT and CDR2 SNEGSKA (reference sequence).

Whole-study findings and limits: Ophthalmopathy was predicted by the model a median of 6.5 months ahead of onset.

This sequence was found in a young woman with Graves' hyperthyroidism. Material for sequencing was blood. This chain connects TRBV20-1 to TRBJ1-2; TRBD1 might be the D (5 bases). CDR3 coding DNA: TGCAGTGCTAGAGATGGGGACGTGGGCCATGGCTACACCTTC. Its protein is CSARDGDVGHGYTF.